The 32 T cell receptor beta chains listed next were all sequenced from one sample in a study of T cell responses to AZD1222 COVID-19 vaccine. TCRdb's table, derived via immunoSEQ multiplex PCR, lists solely in-frame clones and lacks some. The sample yields about 140,000 clones, about 92% seen once. This material consisted of peripheral blood, taken on day 0 of MenACWY control vaccination. Receptor source: an adult in good health.

V usage is TRBV2 and J usage is TRBJ2-7, with 10 bases lining up with TRBD2. Germline values: CDR1 SNHLY, CDR2 FYNNEI. This CDR3 has 14 residues. Unmatched junction bases numbered 3, after V lost 4 bases and J lost 3 bases. The CDR3 nucleotides are TGTGCCAGCAGTGTCACTAGCGGGATCTACGAGCAGTACTTC. Encoded protein: CASSVTSGIYEQYF.

The chain employs TRBV28 and TRBJ2-3; D is uncertain. Germline V CDR1 and CDR2: MDHEN, SYDVKM. V was cut by 6 bases and J by 3 bases, with 16 bases left in between. The CDR3 is 15 residues long. CDR3 DNA: TGTGCCAGCAGCACTTCCGGACCCTCGACAGATACGCAGTATTTT. Its protein product is CASSTSGPSTDTQYF. The full variable domain, in which reference TRBV28 and TRBJ2-3 provide the parts outside the CDR3, is DVKVTQSSRYLVKRTGEKVFLECVQDMDHENMFWYRQDPGLGLRLIYFSYDVKMKEKGDIPEGYSVSREKKERFSLILESASTNQTSMYLCASSTSGPSTDTQYFGPGTRLTVL.

This clone is medium-sized by share. The J gene is TRBJ1-6, the V gene TRBV3-1 (or the pseudogene TRBV3-2), with D uncertain. The CDR3 runs to 13 residues. V was shortened by 1 base and J by 9 bases, with 7 bases between the two germline ends. Looked up from germline, CDR1 is LGHDT and CDR2 is YNNKEL (reference sequence). CDR3 DNA sequence: TGTGCCAGCAGCCAAGCCGGAAGTTCACCCCTCCACTTT. Its protein product is CASSQAGSSPLHF.

The table lists this clone with a count of one. The same CDR3 is also encoded by other DNA sequences in this sample. The chain carries TRBV10-2 and TRBJ2-3, with 7 bases identical to TRBD2. The CDR3 consists of 15 residues. Per the germline V gene, CDR1 is WSHSY and CDR2 is SAAADI. The ends lost 7 bases at V and 3 bases at J; junction bases unmatched: 10. The CDR3: CASTSPGLGTDTQYF. The CDR3, as DNA: TGCGCCAGCACCAGCCCCGGACTAGGTACAGATACGCAGTATTTT.

The V and J genes are TRBV6-2 or TRBV6-3 and TRBJ2-3; 10 bases map to TRBD1. There are 16 residues in the CDR3. V lost 6 bases, J lost 2 bases, and 8 bases stayed unmatched. From germline, CDR1 is MNHEY and CDR2 SVGEGT. The DNA of the CDR3 is TGTGCCAGCAGCAGGGGGGACAGGGGCTACACAGATACGCAGTATTTT. Translating gives CASSRGDRGYTDTQYF.

The rearrangement uses TRBV10-1 and TRBJ2-3; 11 nucleotides line up with TRBD1. Germline CDR1 is WNHNN and CDR2 is SYGVQD (reference sequence). The CDR3 length is 17 residues. After removal of 5 bases from V and 3 bases from J, the junction contained 10 bases not matched to a gene. This chain's CDR3 is CASSPDPGTGGTDTQYF. The CDR3 DNA reads TGCGCCAGCAGTCCGGACCCCGGGACAGGGGGAACAGATACGCAGTATTTT.

The chain carries TRBV24-1 and TRBJ1-5, with D tentatively TRBD1 (5 bases). The CDR3 length is 16 residues. Germline lookup yields CDR1 KGHDR and CDR2 SFDVKD. The V and J ends lost 4 bases and 2 bases respectively, with 14 bases between them. CDR3 DNA sequence: TGTGCCACCAGTGACGCGAAGGGGTGGGGCAATCAGCCCCAGCATTTT. It codes for CATSDAKGWGNQPQHF.

V and J are TRBV20-1 and TRBJ1-4; D remains ambiguous. In germline, CDR1 is DFQATT, CDR2 SNEGSKA (reference sequence). Deletions cut 3 bases from V and 4 bases from J, with 18 bases between. The CDR3 sequence is 16 residues long. CDR3 nucleotides: TGCAGTGCTAGTTCCCATGCTGGTGAGGATAATGAAAAACTGTTTTTT. The encoded protein is CSASSHAGEDNEKLFF.

CDR3 sequence reads: CASSVGQGYQPQHF. The CDR3 DNA sequence: TGTGCCAGCAGCGTTGGGCAGGGCTATCAGCCCCAGCATTTT. The chain is built from TRBV9 and TRBJ1-5; a possible D gene is TRBD1 (5 bases). The CDR3 sequence is 14 residues long. V was pared by 2 bases and J by 5 bases, with 11 bases between. Germline V gene lookup returns CDR1 SGDLS and CDR2 YYNGEE.

The chain couples TRBV10-3 to TRBJ1-1, with D perhaps matching TRBD1 (5 bases). The CDR3 is 13 residues long. Germline CDR1 ENHRY, CDR2 SYGVKD. Trimming pared 7 bases from V and 1 base from J, leaving 10 bases between. The CDR3, as DNA: TGTGCCATCACAGGGTTTCCGAACACTGAAGCTTTCTTT. Translating gives CAITGFPNTEAFF.

The V gene is TRBV27, the J gene TRBJ2-7; no clear D. The length of the CDR3 is 16 residues. The V gene lost 3 bases and the J gene lost 7 bases, with 22 bases spanning the gap. Germline CDR1 reads MNHEY; CDR2 reads SMNVEV (reference sequence). CDR3 coding DNA: TGTGCCAGCAGTTTTCGCTCGGTACGGCCCTCTGAAGAGCAGTACTTC. Translating gives CASSFRSVRPSEEQYF.

This chain uses TRBV6-8 with TRBJ2-1; 8 nucleotides agree with TRBD2. This CDR3 has 18 amino acids. The V gene end was trimmed by 2 bases and the J gene end by 10 bases; junction bases not matched to a gene: 19. CDR1 is MNHGY and CDR2 is SAAAGT in the germline V gene. CDR3 DNA sequence: TGTGCCAGCAGTTACACCCCGGGGGGCGGGGGGCCATGCCCGGAGCAGTTCTTC. Residues: CASSYTPGGGGPCPEQFF.

V gene TRBV9 combines with J gene TRBJ1-2; TRBD1 might be the D (5 bases). CDR3 length: 13 amino acids. V lost 2 bases to trimming and J lost 3 bases, with 8 bases between them. Germline V CDR1 and CDR2: SGDLS, YYNGEE. CDR3 nucleotides: TGTGCCAGCAGCGTCAGGGTAGACTATGGCTACACCTTC. This gives the protein CASSVRVDYGYTF.

The chain links TRBV5-6 to TRBJ2-2; possible D gene TRBD1, 6 bases. There are 17 residues in the CDR3. V shed 2 bases and J shed 4 bases, with 18 bases lying between them. Germline assignment: CDR1 SGHDT and CDR2 YYEEEE. The CDR3 here is CASSFEAWGRVTGELFF. For the CDR3, the DNA is TGTGCCAGCAGCTTCGAGGCCTGGGGGCGTGTCACCGGGGAGCTGTTTTTT.

The rearrangement joins TRBV13 to TRBJ2-7, with unresolved D. The CDR3 spans 13 residues. Germline values: CDR1 PRHDT, CDR2 FYEKMQ (reference sequence). Trimming removed 0 bases from V and 4 bases from J, with 7 bases in between. In nucleotides, the CDR3 is TGTGCCAGCAGCTTAGGTAGGCCGTACGAGCAGTACTTC. Protein product: CASSLGRPYEQYF.

This clone has just one count. The chain is built from TRBV5-4 and TRBJ1-1, with 9 bases identical to TRBD1. Germline V lookup: CDR1 SGHNT, CDR2 YYREEE (reference sequence). Unmatched junction bases numbered 9, after V lost 4 bases and J lost 2 bases. The CDR3 is made up of 16 amino acids. Here the CDR3 reads CASSPRDRVDNTEAFF. CDR3 bases: TGTGCCAGCAGCCCCCGGGACAGGGTTGATAACACTGAAGCTTTCTTT.

The chain is built from TRBV5-1 and TRBJ2-5, with D possibly matching TRBD1 (6 bases). The germline CDR1 and CDR2 sequences are SGHRS and YFSETQ. V was trimmed by 1 base and J by 7 bases, leaving 14 bases between them. CDR3 length equals 14 residues. CDR3 sequence (DNA): TGCGCCAGCAGCTTGACCACAGGGCTCCGGACCCAGTACTTC. Residues: CASSLTTGLRTQYF.

This chain links TRBV5-1 with TRBJ2-7, with 8 bases matching TRBD1. The germline V gene has CDR1 SGHRS and CDR2 YFSETQ. With 4 bases clipped from V and 2 bases from J, the junction kept 8 bases outside the gene matches. This CDR3 has 15 residues. Here the CDR3 DNA reads TGCGCCAGCAGCCCCGGACAGGGTATCCCCTACGAGCAGTACTTC. Protein sequence: CASSPGQGIPYEQYF.

V gene TRBV10-3 combines with J gene TRBJ1-1, with D unresolved. Germline V gene sequence: CDR1 ENHRY, CDR2 SYGVKD. V was shortened by 5 bases and J by 4 bases, with 17 bases between the two germline ends. The CDR3 spans 15 residues. The CDR3 spells CAISPEPGSGTEAFF. In nucleotides, the CDR3 is TGTGCCATCAGTCCCGAACCAGGCTCGGGCACTGAAGCTTTCTTT.

The CDR3 nucleotides read TGTGCCAGCAGTTCGCGGGGGAGCACTGAAGCTTTCTTT. Encoded protein: CASSSRGSTEAFF. The chain joins TRBV25-1 to TRBJ1-1, with D maybe TRBD1 (5 bases). The CDR3 is made up of 13 amino acids. The germline V gene encodes CDR1 MGHDK and CDR2 SYGVNS. Trimming removed 5 bases at V and 4 bases at J, with 11 bases between.

The gene calls are TRBV6-1 and TRBJ1-2; D unresolved. Trimming stripped 1 base from V and 4 bases from J, with 7 bases between. The CDR3 is made up of 13 amino acids. In germline, CDR1 is MNHNS, CDR2 SASEGT. CDR3 sequence: CASSEGGSYGYTF. The CDR3 nucleotides are TGTGCCAGCAGTGAAGGAGGGTCCTATGGCTACACCTTC.

The V gene is TRBV20-1, the J gene TRBJ1-2; no clear D gene. CDR3 length equals 13 residues. Germline CDR1 DFQATT, CDR2 SNEGSKA (reference sequence). Trimming took off 3 bases at V and 9 bases at J, with 17 bases between the two ends. The CDR3 DNA reads TGCAGTGCTAGTGGCCGGGGTGGGGTGAGCTACACCTTC. It codes for CSASGRGGVSYTF.

V is TRBV2 and J is TRBJ2-5; 9 positions match TRBD2. The CDR3 extends over 17 amino acids. Per the germline V gene, CDR1 is SNHLY and CDR2 is FYNNEI. V lost 6 bases and J lost 5; bases outside the gene matches: 16. The CDR3 DNA is TGTGCCAGCAGCCCCCCAGGCCGCGGGGGGGCGCGGGAGACCCAGTACTTC. This translates into CASSPPGRGGARETQYF.

The genes are TRBV28 and TRBJ2-7; 8 bases map to TRBD1. Trimming cost V 2 bases and J 0 bases; bases outside gene matches: 27. This CDR3 contains 23 residues. The germline V gene has CDR1 MDHEN and CDR2 SYDVKM. The CDR3 DNA follows: TGTGCCAGCAGTTTAAGTCCGGGCCGGGACAGGCGTCCTTCGGGCGACACCTCCTACGAGCAGTACTTC. Its protein product is CASSLSPGRDRRPSGDTSYEQYF.

The chain combines TRBV5-1 with TRBJ2-1; D might be TRBD2 (6 bases). Germline-derived CDR1 and CDR2 are SGHRS and YFSETQ. V lost 3 bases to trimming and J lost 7 bases, with 17 bases between them. The CDR3 length is 15 residues. The CDR3 is CASSSGAGTWNEQFF. In nucleotides, the CDR3 is TGCGCCAGCAGCTCCGGGGCGGGGACTTGGAATGAGCAGTTCTTC.

Concerning this clone itself: At one of its ends the junction is not consistent with the germline gene, which may arise from a read error. Written as DNA, the CDR3 is TGCGCCAGCAGCCAAGATGCGAAGGCTGGGAGAAGTTTT. Protein: CASSQDAKAGRSF. The genes are TRBV4-1 and TRBJ1-1; D gene unclear. The CDR3 contains 13 residues. CDR1 and CDR2 from the germline V gene are MGHRA and YSYEKL.

The chain uses TRBV28 and TRBJ2-5, with 7 bases that match TRBD2. The germline V gene encodes CDR1 MDHEN and CDR2 SYDVKM. The CDR3 has 14 amino acids. V trimming: 7 bases; J trimming: 7 bases; junction bases outside the gene matches: 12. This chain's CDR3 is CASTLEGLLGTQYF. The DNA for the CDR3 is TGTGCCAGCACCCTTGAGGGACTACTGGGGACCCAGTACTTC.

This rearrangement joins TRBV9 to TRBJ2-3; D call uncertain. CDR1 SGDLS and CDR2 YYNGEE come from the germline V gene. V shed 4 bases and J shed 3 bases, with 6 bases lying between them. This CDR3 region has 12 residues. CDR3 protein: CASSPSTDTQYF. CDR3 nucleotides: TGTGCCAGCAGCCCCTCTACAGATACGCAGTATTTT.

The chain joins TRBV29-1 to TRBJ2-1; 14 bases agree with TRBD2. Germline assignment: CDR1 SQVTM and CDR2 ANQGSEA. V lost 4 bases and J lost 10; bases outside the gene matches: 3. The CDR3 extends over 13 amino acids. This CDR3 is CSVGLAGGIEQFF. CDR3 sequence (DNA): TGCAGCGTTGGACTAGCGGGAGGGATCGAGCAGTTCTTC.

This chain uses TRBV13 with TRBJ2-7, with D unclear. This CDR3 contains 13 residues. Germline V CDR1 and CDR2: PRHDT, FYEKMQ (reference sequence). V lost 5 bases and J lost 5, with 13 bases in between. CDR3 residues: CASSPPEWDEQYF. DNA for the CDR3: TGTGCCAGCAGCCCCCCGGAGTGGGACGAGCAGTACTTC.

This chain joins TRBV5-8 and TRBJ2-1; TRBD2 agrees at 8 bases. The germline gives CDR1 SGHTS, CDR2 YDEGEE. This CDR3 has 16 residues. Trimming at V came to 3 bases and at J to 15 bases, leaving 20 bases not matched to a gene. The CDR3 region is CASSSPVAGGQVWPFF. CDR3 DNA: TGTGCCAGCAGCTCCCCTGTCGCGGGAGGCCAGGTCTGGCCGTTCTTC.

The DNA of the CDR3 is TGTGCCAGCAGCCAATTCTGGGATGGGCAGTTCTTC. This codes for CASSQFWDGQFF. This chain links TRBV14 with TRBJ2-1; D gene unclear. V was pared by 2 bases and J by 12 bases, with 11 bases between. The CDR3 sequence is 12 residues long. The germline V gene has CDR1 SGHDN and CDR2 FVKESK.